These T cell receptor beta chains were read from a single sample in a study of blood T cells in healthy people across ages. In TCRdb, the 5' RACE reads were re-called with MiXCR into one record per CDR3 protein. The table shows 950,000 to 1,200,000 distinct CDR3 sequences, with less than 45% occurring only once. The sample was blood. The source of these receptors is a man between 18 and 35 years old in good health. Each CDR3 is given with its conserved first and last residue. D genes are given only for firm matches. Rows give clone size only sometimes, using once, few, many, or a class for an expanded clone.

D,size,J,V,DNA,CDR3
TRBD1,.,TRBJ2-5,TRBV2,TGTGCCAGCAGGCCCACGGACAGGAAGGGTAATCAAGAGACCCAGTACTTC,CASRPTDRKGNQETQYF
.,few,TRBJ1-4,TRBV20-1,TGCAGTGCTAGATACGATCCGAATGAAAAACTGTTTTTT,CSARYDPNEKLFF
.,few,TRBJ1-1,TRBV7-2,TGTGCCAGCAGCTTAGTGGCAACCCACACTGAAGCTTTCTTT,CASSLVATHTEAFF
TRBD2,.,TRBJ2-7,TRBV20-1,TGCAGTGCCATCCTAGGACTAGGAGCCTACGAGCAGTACTTC,CSAILGLGAYEQYF
.,once,TRBJ1-5,TRBV6-5,TGTGCCAGCAGTTCACGCCCCTTGGGGGGCAATCAGCCCCAGCATTTT,CASSSRPLGGNQPQHF
.,.,TRBJ2-1,TRBV29-1,TGCGGCGTTGAGGTGGTTTCCCGATACAATGAGCAGTTCTTC,CGVEVVSRYNEQFF
.,.,TRBJ1-2,TRBV27,TGTGCCAGCAGCAATCTTCGAGAGGGCGCCCTAAACTATGGCTACACCTTC,CASSNLREGALNYGYTF
.,few,TRBJ2-6,TRBV9,TGTGCCAGCAGAGACCCAGGAACTGGGGCCAACGTCCTGACTTTC,CASRDPGTGANVLTF
TRBD1,.,TRBJ1-3,TRBV7-9,TGTGCCAGCAGCTCTTCAGGGGGATCTGGAAACACCATATATTTT,CASSSSGGSGNTIYF
.,.,TRBJ2-2,TRBV21-1,TGTGCCAGCAGCAATCGTCGGCTAGCCGACACCGGGGAGCTGTTTTTT,CASSNRRLADTGELFF
.,.,TRBJ1-1,TRBV24-1,TGTGCCACCAGTGATTTTTGGGGCACTGAAGCTTTCTTT,CATSDFWGTEAFF
TRBD1,many,TRBJ1-4,TRBV27,TGTGCCAGCAGTTTATCGAGGGGCAGGGGGGAAAAACTGTTTTTT,CASSLSRGRGEKLFF
.,many,TRBJ2-4,TRBV4-3,TGCGCCAGCAGCCAAGATAGGGAGGGGGGCATTCAGTACTTC,CASSQDREGGIQYF
TRBD2,.,TRBJ2-3,TRBV7-3,TGTGCCAGCAGCTCCCGGACTAGCGGGGGGGCAGTTACGCAGTATTTT,CASSSRTSGGAVTQYF
.,many,TRBJ2-3,TRBV29-1,TGCAGCGCCGGCCACACTAGCACAGATACGCAGTATTTT,CSAGHTSTDTQYF
.,.,TRBJ2-3,TRBV29-1,TGCAGCGTCGTGTCCGGGACGGGGGCGGCAGATACGCAGTATTTT,CSVVSGTGAADTQYF
TRBD2,once,TRBJ2-5,TRBV6-2/TRBV6-3,TGTGCCAGCAGTCCGGGAGGTGGGACCCAGTACTTC,CASSPGGGTQYF
.,few,TRBJ2-3,TRBV12-3/TRBV12-4,TGTGCCAGCAGCCCCCTAAGGGGAGATACGCAGTATTTT,CASSPLRGDTQYF
.,.,TRBJ1-1,TRBV6-2/TRBV6-3,TGTGCCAGCAACCCGGGAGGGGAGTCCACTGAAGCTTTCTTT,CASNPGGESTEAFF
.,few,TRBJ1-5,TRBV10-3,TGTGCCATCAGTGAATATTACGGGGTAGGTTCGGTTCAGCCCCAGCATTTT,CAISEYYGVGSVQPQHF
.,.,TRBJ2-5,TRBV6-2/TRBV6-3,TGTGCCAGCAGAACGACGGGGGTTACGGAGGAGACCCAGTACTTC,CASRTTGVTEETQYF
TRBD1,.,TRBJ1-5,TRBV3-1,TGTGCCAGCAGCCAAGCCGGGACAGGGGGGAAATATAGCAATCAGCCCCAGCATTTT,CASSQAGTGGKYSNQPQHF
TRBD2,many,TRBJ2-1,TRBV6-5,TGTGCCAGCAGTTACACAGATAGCGGGGGAGCTTACTACAATGAGCAGTTCTTC,CASSYTDSGGAYYNEQFF
.,few,TRBJ2-1,TRBV18,TGTGCCAGCTCCCTTCAGCGTGCCTACAATGAGCAGTTCTTC,CASSLQRAYNEQFF
.,.,TRBJ1-2,TRBV7-2,TGTGCCAGCAGCTTAGTGGCCAGGCAACCAAACTATGGCTACACCTTC,CASSLVARQPNYGYTF
TRBD1,.,TRBJ2-7,TRBV12-3/TRBV12-4,TGTGCCAGCAGCTCACAGGGGACAGACTACGAGCAGTACTTC,CASSSQGTDYEQYF
.,few,TRBJ1-2,TRBV5-1,TGCGCCAGCAGCTTGTCCCCGAGGGGGAACTATGGCTACACCTTC,CASSLSPRGNYGYTF
TRBD1,.,TRBJ1-1,TRBV7-9,TGTGCCAGCAGCTTATCGGCAGGGGGCGGCGACACTGAAGCTTTCTTT,CASSLSAGGGDTEAFF
TRBD1,.,TRBJ1-4,TRBV13,TGTGCCAGCAAGAAACAGGGGGCTCGGGAAAAACTGTTTTTT,CASKKQGAREKLFF
.,few,TRBJ2-7,TRBV20-1,TGCAGTGCTAGAGAGATAAAAAGGCGGGAGCAGTACTTC,CSAREIKRREQYF
.,.,TRBJ2-7,TRBV27,TGTGCCAGCAGTTCTGCGAGGGCCTCCTACGAGCAGTACTTC,CASSSARASYEQYF
TRBD1,.,TRBJ2-3,TRBV10-3,TGTGCCATCAGCCCGACAGGGAGCGCAGATACGCAGTATTTT,CAISPTGSADTQYF
.,.,TRBJ1-6,TRBV20-1,TGCAGTGCTAGATCGGCAGGACCTAATTCACCCCTCCACTTT,CSARSAGPNSPLHF
TRBD2,few,TRBJ2-1,TRBV4-1,TGCGCCACACGGGAGGAGACAGCGGTCAATGAGCAGTTCTTC,CATREETAVNEQFF
.,.,TRBJ1-5,TRBV6-6,TGTGCCAGCATCGCGAGGGGAGGGCTTAGCAATCAGCCCCAGCATTTT,CASIARGGLSNQPQHF
.,few,TRBJ1-5,TRBV6-5,TGTGCCAGCAGTTCAGAACAGGACGGAAGATATAGCAATCAGCCCCAGCATTTT,CASSSEQDGRYSNQPQHF
TRBD1,.,TRBJ1-1,TRBV6-6,TGTGCCAGCAGCTCCGGGACAGCCACTGAAGCTTTCTTT,CASSSGTATEAFF
.,few,TRBJ2-5,TRBV19,TGTGCCAGTAGGGCAGGGCGGCAAGAGACCCAGTACTTC,CASRAGRQETQYF
.,many,TRBJ2-3,TRBV4-1,TGCGCCAGCAGCCAAGCTCAAACGGAAACGGATACGCAGTATTTT,CASSQAQTETDTQYF
.,.,TRBJ2-3,TRBV9,TGTGCCAGCAGCGTAGTGGGGGGCCGAAGCGGCGCAGATACGCAGTATTTT,CASSVVGGRSGADTQYF
.,.,TRBJ2-6,TRBV5-5,TGTGCCAGCAGCTTGGCCGAAGGTCAGGCCAACGTCCTGACTTTC,CASSLAEGQANVLTF
.,.,TRBJ1-2,TRBV4-2,TGTGCCAGCAGCCAAGTGAAACTGAGGGCCTCCAAGTTTTGGCATGGCTACACCTTC,CASSQVKLRASKFWHGYTF
.,.,TRBJ1-4,TRBV29-1,TGCAGCGTTGTAGGGACCGATAATGAAAAACTGTTTTTT,CSVVGTDNEKLFF
.,.,TRBJ1-2,TRBV20-1,TGCAGTGCTAGAGATCCTGGTCCCTATGGCTACACCTTC,CSARDPGPYGYTF
.,.,TRBJ2-7,TRBV16,TGTGCCAGCAGCCAATCGTCGAACGAGCAGTACTTC,CASSQSSNEQYF
.,few,TRBJ1-2,TRBV29-1,TGCAGCGTTTGGAGTAACTATGGCTACACCTTC,CSVWSNYGYTF
TRBD1,.,TRBJ2-4,TRBV11-2,TGTGCCAGCAGGGGACAGGGGGTAGTAAACATTCAGTACTTC,CASRGQGVVNIQYF